Each of the 8 T cell receptor beta chains below was sequenced from the same sample in a study of blood T cell repertoires in COVID-19. Clones were sequenced by immunoSEQ multiplex PCR, and TCRdb holds only the in-frame ones, with some missing. The sample comprises a few hundred thousand clones, roughly 87% of which are singletons, and about 2.5% rests with the top ten. What was sequenced was peripheral blood. These receptors all come from a man aged 18 to 29 with active or convalescent COVID-19.

The chain is built from TRBV27 and TRBJ2-7; unclear D gene. V lost 5 bases and J lost 4, with 21 bases in between. The CDR3 sequence is 16 residues long. The germline CDR1 and CDR2 sequences are MNHEY and SMNVEV (reference sequence). The CDR3 spells CASSDRADPLIYEQYF. The DNA for the CDR3 is TGTGCCAGCAGTGATCGAGCTGATCCCCTCATTTACGAGCAGTACTTC.

The rearrangement uses TRBV5-1 and TRBJ2-6; 9 nucleotides agree with TRBD1. CDR1 is SGHRS, CDR2 YFSETQ, per germline. J lost 0 bases, V lost 5 bases, and 12 bases had no gene match. The CDR3 has 19 amino acids. CDR3 amino acids: CASRPPPGQGHSGANVLTF. The CDR3 region has the DNA TGCGCCAGCAGACCCCCCCCGGGACAGGGACACTCTGGGGCCAACGTCCTGACTTTC.

V and J are TRBV6-5 and TRBJ1-2, with 7 bases fitting TRBD1. Germline V CDR1 and CDR2: MNHEY, SVGAGI. V shed 2 bases and J 3 bases; nucleotides not matched to a gene: 0. CDR3 size: 13 residues. CDR3 in DNA: TGTGCCAGCAGTTACAGGGGGCACTATGGCTACACCTTC. This codes for CASSYRGHYGYTF.

This chain joins TRBV28 and TRBJ1-2; 9 bases are shared with TRBD1. J gave up 6 bases and V 6 bases, and 8 bases lay outside the gene matches. The CDR3 has 14 amino acids. Germline loops: CDR1 MDHEN, CDR2 SYDVKM. CDR3 bases: TGTGCCAGCAGAGGTTTGACAGGGGGTAATGGCTACACCTTC. This encodes CASRGLTGGNGYTF.

The CDR3 loop reads CASSQVGQEQFF. The CDR3 coding sequence is TGTGCCAGCAGCCAAGTAGGACAAGAGCAGTTCTTC. The V gene is TRBV3-1 (or the pseudogene TRBV3-2), the J gene TRBJ2-1; possibly TRBD1 for D (5 bases). The V end lost 1 base, the J end lost 10 bases, and 8 bases lay between the germline ends. Germline CDR1 is LGHDT and CDR2 is YNNKEL (reference sequence). This CDR3 spans 12 amino acids.

This clone was picked up one time. The V call is TRBV28, the J call TRBJ1-5; 7 nucleotides match TRBD1. Looked up from germline, CDR1 is MDHEN and CDR2 is SYDVKM. Germline trimming cut 3 bases from V and 2 bases from J; bases unmatched to any gene: 22. The CDR3 runs to 21 residues. As DNA, the CDR3 is TGTGCCAGCAGTTTTGCCGGCTTCCTTGAGGGGGCGTGGGTCCGCAATCAGCCCCAGCATTTT. Translation: CASSFAGFLEGAWVRNQPQHF. The entire variable domain, with the rest obtained from reference TRBV28 and TRBJ1-5, is as follows: DVKVTQSSRYLVKRTGEKVFLECVQDMDHENMFWYRQDPGLGLRLIYFSYDVKMKEKGDIPEGYSVSREKKERFSLILESASTNQTSMYLCASSFAGFLEGAWVRNQPQHFGDGTRLSIL.

The chain uses TRBV11-2 and TRBJ2-6; the D is unclear. The CDR3 runs to 15 residues. V lost 1 base and J 2 bases, leaving 6 bases between the germline ends. CDR1 is SGHAT, CDR2 FQNNGV, per germline. The CDR3 here is CASSLAHPGANVLTF. CDR3 in DNA: TGTGCCAGCAGCTTAGCACATCCTGGGGCCAACGTCCTGACTTTC. Using reference TRBV11-2 and TRBJ2-6 for the parts outside the CDR3, the full variable domain is EAGVAQSPRYKIIEKRQSVAFWCNPISGHATLYWYQQILGQGPKLLIQFQNNGVVDDSQLPKDRFSAERLKGVDSTLKIQPAKLEDSAVYLCASSLAHPGANVLTFGAGSRLTVL.

V gene TRBV6-5 combines with J gene TRBJ2-7; 10 bases map to TRBD2. With 6 bases clipped from V and 12 bases from J, the junction kept 11 bases outside the gene matches. CDR1 is MNHEY, CDR2 SVGAGI, per germline. The CDR3 length is 13 residues. The DNA of the CDR3 is TGTGCCAGCAGGCCGGGACTAGCGATAGATTGGTACTTC. This translates into CASRPGLAIDWYF.